This T cell receptor (beta chain) was observed in a study of OX40 agonist ivuxolimab in advanced cancers. The study's findings and limits: Fewer expanded clones were found on average in CD4+ than in CD8+ T cells.

V was pared by 2 bases and J by 7 bases, with 4 bases of the junction left unmatched. Germline values: CDR1 GTSNPN, CDR2 SVGIG (reference sequence). The CDR3 length is 13 residues. Concerning this clone itself: What it binds is not known.

Only in-frame clones appear in the TCRdb table, and some are missing; sequencing was by immunoSEQ multiplex PCR. The table lists 30,000 to 40,000 clones, roughly 84% of them singletons. V is TRBV30 and J is TRBJ1-5; 8 bases fit TRBD1. This TCR was recovered from an adult with an advanced solid tumor such as melanoma, head and neck, liver or kidney cancer. The specimen comprised CD4+ or CD8+ T cells sorted from blood, sampled in a trial of the OX40 agonist ivuxolimab. The CDR3 loop is CAWSTGGRQPQHF. Written as DNA, the CDR3 is TGTGCCTGGAGTACAGGGGGAAGACAGCCCCAGCATTTT.